These T cell receptor beta chains were read from a single sample in a study of control samples from healthy donors and cancer patients. Repertoires were generated with immunoSEQ multiplex PCR, while TCRdb's copy carries only in-frame clones and drops some. The table lists 100,000 or so clones, roughly four fifths of them singletons. Sequencing was performed on blood. The receptor set was obtained from a woman aged 60-75 years in good health. The CDR3 runs from the conserved cysteine through the conserved F or W. D genes are given only for firm matches. Not every row has a clone size; where given, it reads once, few, many or a size class.

TRBJ1-2 TRBV10-3 . . TGTGCCATCAGTGAGTCTTCAGGCATAGCTATAGGCTACACCTTC CAISESSGIAIGYTF
TRBJ2-3 TRBV6-1 once TRBD2 TGTGCCAGCAGTGAAAGTATAAGCGGGAGAGGAGGGACGCAGTATTTT CASSESISGRGGTQYF
TRBJ1-6 TRBV12-3/TRBV12-4 . . TGTGCCAGCAGTTACGGGAATTCACCCCTCCACTTT CASSYGNSPLHF
TRBJ1-2 TRBV3-1/TRBV3-2 . TRBD1 TGTGCCAGCAGCCAGCCAGGGGGCTTCTATGGCTACACCTTC CASSQPGGFYGYTF
TRBJ2-3 TRBV13 few TRBD1 TGTGCCAGCAGCCGACAGGGGGCAAGGGCAGATACGCAGTATTTT CASSRQGARADTQYF
TRBJ2-2 TRBV5-1 few . TGCGCCAGCAGCAGTTTAGCCCCAACCGGGGAGCTGTTTTTT CASSSLAPTGELFF
TRBJ2-1 TRBV5-4 . TRBD2 TGTGCCAGCAGCCTCTCTAGCGGGGGGCTATACAATGAGCAGTTCTTC CASSLSSGGLYNEQFF
TRBJ1-1 TRBV29-1 . . TGCAGCGTTGACGGGTCAGGTGGCACTGAAGCTTTCTTT CSVDGSGGTEAFF
TRBJ1-5 TRBV10-2 . TRBD1 TGCGCCACACGGGACAGGGAACAGCCCCAGCATTTT CATRDREQPQHF
TRBJ1-4 TRBV7-2 . . TGTGCCAGCAGCTCAAGGGGGATGGGTGGCGGAAAACTGTTTTTT CASSSRGMGGGKLFF
TRBJ2-7 TRBV5-1 . TRBD1 TGCGCCAGCAGCCTCTGGACAGGCTACGAGCAGTACTTC CASSLWTGYEQYF
TRBJ1-5 TRBV20-1 . . TGCAGTGCTAGTAAGGCCCTTAGCAATCAGCCCCAGCATTTT CSASKALSNQPQHF
TRBJ2-7 TRBV20-1 . TRBD2 TGCAGTGCTAGTGCGGGAGCCTACGAGCAGTACTTC CSASAGAYEQYF
TRBJ2-5 TRBV2 . . TGTGCCAGCAGTTCGGACGCAAAAGAGACCCAGTACTTC CASSSDAKETQYF
TRBJ2-3 TRBV12-3/TRBV12-4 . TRBD1 TGTGCCAGCAGGAATACAGGGGACACGCAGTATTTT CASRNTGDTQYF
TRBJ2-7 TRBV2 once TRBD1 TGTGCCAGCAGGAATCGACAGGGGGCCTCCTACGAGCAGTACTTC CASRNRQGASYEQYF
TRBJ2-3 TRBV28 . TRBD2 TGTGCCAGCAGTTCGGGGACTAGCGGGAGAAGGGATACGCAGTATTTT CASSSGTSGRRDTQYF
TRBJ2-7 TRBV6-1 . . TGTGCCAGCAGTGAAGCTTCCTACGAGCAGTACTTC CASSEASYEQYF
TRBJ1-4 TRBV7-9 . TRBD1 TGTGCCAGCAGCACCAGACAGGGGATTAATGAAAAACTGTTTTTT CASSTRQGINEKLFF
TRBJ1-4 TRBV4-3 . TRBD1 TGCGCCAGCAGCCAAGGCGACAGGGGTGGTGAAAAACTGTTTTTT CASSQGDRGGEKLFF
TRBJ2-7 TRBV28 . TRBD1 TGTGCCAGCAGTTTAGAACAGGGGAAAAGGGAGCAGTACTTC CASSLEQGKREQYF
TRBJ1-3 TRBV24-1 . . TGTGCCACCAGTGACCCGCGACAGGCTGGAAACACCATATATTTT CATSDPRQAGNTIYF
TRBJ2-2 TRBV7-2 . . TGTGCCAGCAGCCTCGGGACTGCAAACACCGGGGAGCTGTTTTTT CASSLGTANTGELFF
TRBJ1-2 TRBV3-1/TRBV3-2 . TRBD1 TGTGCCAGCAGCCACCCGTCGGGACAGGGGGCGCTGGGCGGCTACACCTTC CASSHPSGQGALGGYTF
TRBJ1-2 TRBV15 . . TGTGCCACCAGCAGAGTGATCGGGACTTATAAAGGCTACACCTTC CATSRVIGTYKGYTF
TRBJ1-6 TRBV25-1 few . TGTGCCAGCAGTCCCTCCGAGAAGGGGGTTAATTCACCCCTCCACTTT CASSPSEKGVNSPLHF
TRBJ1-4 TRBV4-1 many TRBD1 TGCGCCAGCAGCCAGACAGGGTCGGGGGAAAAACTGTTTTTT CASSQTGSGEKLFF
TRBJ1-1 TRBV10-2 . . TGCGCCAGCAGTGAGGATTCCGGGGGGTCGATTACTGAAGCTTTCTTT CASSEDSGGSITEAFF
TRBJ2-1 TRBV2 . . TGTGCCAGCAGAAACGCCCAGGGGCGGGATGAGCAGTTCTTC CASRNAQGRDEQFF
TRBJ1-2 TRBV28 once TRBD1 TGTGCCAGCAGAGAACAGGGGAACTATGGCTACACCTTC CASREQGNYGYTF
TRBJ1-4 TRBV2 . . TGTGCCAGCAGATCTGGGGTCGATGGTGAAAAACTGTTTTTT CASRSGVDGEKLFF
TRBJ2-2 TRBV5-1 . TRBD1 TGCGCCAGCAGCCTTAGAACAGGGGTTGGCACCGGGGAGCTGTTTTTT CASSLRTGVGTGELFF
TRBJ1-2 TRBV15 . . TGTGCCACCAGCGGCGTTCGGGGAGACTATGGCTACACCTTC CATSGVRGDYGYTF
TRBJ2-1 TRBV29-1 . . TGCAGCGTTGAAGCCGACAGGCGGCCGTACAATGAGCAGTTCTTC CSVEADRRPYNEQFF
TRBJ1-6 TRBV7-7 . . TGTGCCAGCAGACAAAGCTCCCGACAGTTCCAAGGATCACCCCTCCACTTT CASRQSSRQFQGSPLHF
TRBJ2-6 TRBV6-5 once . TGTGCCAGCAGTTCCTCTGGGGCCAACGTCCTGACTTTC CASSSSGANVLTF
TRBJ1-1 TRBV18 . . TGTGCCAGCTCACCCCCAGGGGTCGGCACTGAAGCTTTCTTT CASSPPGVGTEAFF
TRBJ1-3 TRBV28 . TRBD1 TGTGCCAGCAGACAGGGGGCTGGAAACACCATATATTTT CASRQGAGNTIYF
TRBJ2-5 TRBV15 . TRBD2 TGTGCCACCAGCAGAGTGGGAGGGGACGGAGAGACCCAGTACTTC CATSRVGGDGETQYF
TRBJ2-5 TRBV6-5 few . TGTGCCAGCAAGTTGGACTCCTCACCGGGGGAGACCCAGTACTTC CASKLDSSPGETQYF
TRBJ1-1 TRBV7-2 . . TGTGCCAGCAGCTTAGCGGGATTTTTGACTGAAGCTTTCTTT CASSLAGFLTEAFF
TRBJ1-4 TRBV4-3 . TRBD1 TGCGCCAGCAGCGTTAAAGGGACAGGCAATGAAAAACTGTTTTTT CASSVKGTGNEKLFF
TRBJ2-5 TRBV9 . TRBD1 TGTGCCAGCAGCGTATCTGGGACAGGGGAAGAGACCCAGTACTTC CASSVSGTGEETQYF
TRBJ2-7 TRBV7-9 . . TGTGCCAGCAGCAAAGTAGCGGCTAGCTCCTACGAGCAGTACTTC CASSKVAASSYEQYF
TRBJ2-3 TRBV19 . . TGTGCCAGTAATCCGGACTCAGGGTTCCCAGATACGCAGTATTTT CASNPDSGFPDTQYF